This note documents a single T cell receptor (beta chain) sequence. V shed 5 bases and J shed 5 bases, with 19 bases lying between them. The CDR3 is 16 amino acids. The germline gives CDR1 SGHRS, CDR2 YFSETQ. The PCR made use of 60 Vbeta and 13 Jbeta primers. Clones were read by immunoSEQ multiplex PCR, and TCRdb kept only the in-frame ones, dropping some. This table has some 190,000 clones, 60% to 85% appearing once. This sample stems from a study of cytomegalovirus exposure and HLA in healthy donors. The rearrangement links TRBV5-1 to TRBJ1-4, with TRBD1 as a possible D gene (6 bases). Sequencing used PBMCs. The clonotype was recovered from a man aged 18 to 35 in good health and CMV-seronegative. CDR3 region: CASSNFEGGINEKLFF. The CDR3 bases are TGCGCCAGCAGTAACTTCGAGGGGGGGATAAATGAAAAACTGTTTTTT.